A single sample gave rise to the 17 T cell receptor beta chains below, sequenced in a study of human T cells and chemical hapten exposure. Regarding time point: pre-sensitization, week 0. Sample treatment: therapeutic diphenylcyclopropenone sensitization with weekly scalp DPC. From the RACE reads, TCRdb called clonotypes with MiXCR, one entry per CDR3 protein. The sample has about 380,000 distinct CDR3 sequences, 5% to 6.5% seen once. Sequenced here: whole blood, sampled in connection with sensitization to the hapten diphenylcyclopropenone (DPC). The receptors were gathered from a woman between 45 and 65 years old with alopecia areata. Some clones in this sample may be carry-over from other donors' samples.

This clonotype was recorded a few times. The J gene is TRBJ2-1, the V gene TRBV6-2 or TRBV6-3; 9 bases agree with TRBD1. Trimming at V came to 6 bases and at J to 12 bases, leaving 15 bases not matched to a gene. The CDR3 contains 15 residues. Germline CDR1 is MNHEY and CDR2 is SVGEGT. CDR3 sequence: CASRPGGGQGLRQFF. The CDR3 DNA reads TGTGCCAGCAGACCTGGAGGGGGACAGGGACTGCGGCAGTTCTTC.

This clonotype came up a few times. The CDR3, as DNA: TGTGCCAGCAGCTCCCTTCCTAGCGGGGGAAGGAACACCGGGGAGCTGTTTTTT. Protein product: CASSSLPSGGRNTGELFF. This sequence joins TRBV7-9 and TRBJ2-2, with 10 positions matching TRBD2. The CDR3 totals 18 residues. Trimming cost V 4 bases and J 1 base; bases outside gene matches: 9. Germline values: CDR1 SEHNR, CDR2 FQNEAQ (reference sequence).

This clonotype was seen at least ten times. The chain combines TRBV10-3 with TRBJ2-1, with 11 positions matching TRBD2. V lost 2 bases and J lost 8; bases outside the gene matches: 14. The length of the CDR3 is 18 residues. The germline gives CDR1 ENHRY, CDR2 SYGVKD. The CDR3 DNA follows: TGTGCCATCAGTGAGGAGGGGAAAATAGCGGGAGGGCCCCATGAGCAGTTCTTC. Its protein product is CAISEEGKIAGGPHEQFF.

The chain combines TRBV28 with TRBJ2-7; D is unclear. Germline values: CDR1 MDHEN, CDR2 SYDVKM. The CDR3 contains 13 residues. The germline V and J ends were trimmed by 5 bases and 2 bases, with 10 bases remaining between them. CDR3 residues: CASSPRAPYEQYF. CDR3 DNA sequence: TGTGCCAGCAGTCCTCGGGCGCCCTACGAGCAGTACTTC.

This clonotype appeared a few times. This chain connects TRBV11-2 to TRBJ2-3; 10 bases match TRBD2. V was pared by 4 bases and J by 1 base, with 2 bases of the junction left unmatched. The germline CDR1 and CDR2 sequences are SGHAT and FQNNGV. This CDR3 is built from 15 residues. This CDR3 is CASSWGTSGTDTQYF. The CDR3 bases are TGTGCCAGCAGCTGGGGGACTAGCGGCACAGATACGCAGTATTTT.

This clonotype was picked up many times. The chain recombines TRBV20-1 with TRBJ2-7; possible D gene TRBD2, 5 bases. The CDR3 consists of 16 residues. Trimming stripped 3 bases from V and 0 bases from J, with 18 bases between. The germline CDR1 and CDR2 sequences are DFQATT and SNEGSKA (reference sequence). CDR3 sequence: CSASTGGDLFSYEQYF. CDR3 DNA sequence: TGCAGTGCTAGTACCGGAGGTGATCTATTCTCCTACGAGCAGTACTTC.

This clonotype was seen ten or more times. The gene calls are TRBV7-2 and TRBJ2-3, with a tentative D call TRBD1 (6 bases). The CDR3 sequence is 18 residues long. With 0 bases removed from V and 6 bases from J, the gap between germline ends came to 22 bases. CDR1 is SGHTA and CDR2 is FQGNSA in the germline V gene. CDR3 amino acids: CASSLASPGQVLRDTQYF. DNA for the CDR3: TGTGCCAGCAGCTTAGCGTCTCCGGGACAAGTATTACGCGATACGCAGTATTTT. Together with reference TRBV7-2 and TRBJ2-3, the CDR3 gives the full variable domain: GAGVSQSPSNKVTEKGKDVELRCDPISGHTALYWYRQSLGQGLEFLIYFQGNSAPDKSGLPSDRFSAERTGGSVSTLTIQRTQQEDSAVYLCASSLASPGQVLRDTQYFGPGTRLTVL.

At least ten counts were recorded for this clonotype. The rearrangement joins TRBV7-2 to TRBJ2-3, with TRBD2 matching 8 bases. Germline V gene data show CDR1 as SGHTA and CDR2 as FQGNSA. The CDR3 has 14 amino acids. V was clipped by 11 bases and J by 6 bases; unmatched bases: 13. The CDR3 spells CAQGAGEPWDTQYF. CDR3 bases: TGTGCCCAAGGAGCGGGGGAACCTTGGGATACGCAGTATTTT.

There are many counts of this clonotype. This chain uses TRBV6-2 or TRBV6-3 with TRBJ2-1; 13 nucleotides line up with TRBD2. V shed 6 bases, J shed 7 bases, and the junction held 3 bases outside the gene matches. Germline V gene lookup returns CDR1 MNHEY and CDR2 SVGEGT. This CDR3 is 14 amino acids long. The CDR3 DNA follows: TGTGCCAGCAGACCGGGACTAGCGGGGAATGAGCAGTTCTTC. Translation gives CASRPGLAGNEQFF.

The chain uses TRBV20-1 and TRBJ2-1, with 12 bases that match TRBD2. Unmatched junction bases numbered 13, after V lost 1 base and J lost 15 bases. The germline gives CDR1 DFQATT, CDR2 SNEGSKA (reference sequence). This CDR3 is built from 15 residues. The CDR3 bases are TGCAGTGCTAGAGGTTCTAGCGGGAGGGCGGGGTACCCGTTCTTC. Its protein is CSARGSSGRAGYPFF.

This clonotype was counted ten times or more. V gene TRBV6-5 combines with J gene TRBJ1-2; 7 bases are a match to TRBD1. Losses at the gene ends were 4 bases for V and 3 bases for J; bases not matched to a gene: 5. The germline gives CDR1 MNHEY, CDR2 SVGAGI. CDR3 size: 14 residues. The CDR3 DNA reads TGTGCCAGCAGTTCGGACAGGATTTACTATGGCTACACCTTC. Protein sequence: CASSSDRIYYGYTF.

This clonotype was seen repeatedly, ten times or more. This chain connects TRBV6-2 or TRBV6-3 to TRBJ1-3; possible D gene TRBD1, 5 bases. The CDR3 extends over 19 amino acids. From germline, CDR1 is MNHEY and CDR2 SVGEGT. V lost 5 bases to trimming and J lost 0 bases, with 23 bases between them. The CDR3 protein is CASSDTSPGPTTSGNTIYF. CDR3 in DNA: TGTGCCAGCAGTGATACCTCTCCGGGACCCACGACCTCTGGAAACACCATATATTTT.

This clonotype has a count of ten or more. V gene TRBV30 combines with J gene TRBJ2-2; TRBD2 aligns across 8 bases. V lost 2 bases, J lost 6 bases, and 11 bases stayed unmatched. The CDR3 is 16 amino acids. CDR1 is GTSNPN and CDR2 is SVGIG in the germline V gene (reference sequence). CDR3 region: CAWSLGLAGPAGELFF. The CDR3 nucleotides are TGTGCCTGGAGTCTGGGGCTAGCGGGCCCCGCCGGGGAGCTGTTTTTT. The full variable domain, completed using reference TRBV30 and TRBJ2-2, is SQTIHQWPATLVQPVGSPLSLECTVEGTSNPNLYWYRQAAGRGLQLLFYSVGIGQISSEVPQNLSASRPQDRQFILSSKKLLLSDSGFYLCAWSLGLAGPAGELFFGEGSRLTVL.

A few counts support this clonotype. This chain joins TRBV20-1 and TRBJ2-1, with D unresolved. From germline, CDR1 is DFQATT and CDR2 SNEGSKA (reference sequence). The V end was cut by 7 bases, the J end by 0 bases, with 13 bases between. CDR3 length equals 14 residues. The chain's CDR3 is CSVPPTVSYNEQFF. The CDR3 DNA sequence: TGCAGTGTCCCTCCAACGGTCTCCTACAATGAGCAGTTCTTC.

The rearrangement uses TRBV6-5 and TRBJ1-4; D might be TRBD1 (5 bases). Germline V lookup: CDR1 MNHEY, CDR2 SVGAGI. V was cut by 0 bases and J by 3 bases, with 17 bases left in between. This CDR3 is built from 18 residues. The CDR3 DNA reads TGTGCCAGCAGTTACTCTATCGGCGGGGCTGGGTCTAATGAAAAACTGTTTTTT. Encoded protein: CASSYSIGGAGSNEKLFF.

This clonotype was counted many times. V is TRBV20-1 and J is TRBJ1-5; 11 bases align to TRBD1. The CDR3 has 13 amino acids. Trimming removed 4 bases from V and 9 bases from J; junction bases left unmatched: 5. Germline CDR1 DFQATT, CDR2 SNEGSKA (reference sequence). This CDR3 reads CSANPGTGGPQHF. The CDR3 nucleotides read TGCAGTGCTAACCCCGGGACAGGGGGGCCCCAGCATTTT.

This clonotype was seen a handful of times. The V gene is TRBV6-1, the J gene TRBJ1-5; 8 nucleotides agree with TRBD1. This CDR3 has 15 amino acids. Per germline, CDR1 MNHNS and CDR2 SASEGT. Germline trimming cut 4 bases from V and 3 bases from J; bases unmatched to any gene: 5. CDR3 DNA sequence: TGTGCCAGCAGTGTCAACAGGGGGGACAATCAGCCCCAGCATTTT. Amino acid sequence: CASSVNRGDNQPQHF.